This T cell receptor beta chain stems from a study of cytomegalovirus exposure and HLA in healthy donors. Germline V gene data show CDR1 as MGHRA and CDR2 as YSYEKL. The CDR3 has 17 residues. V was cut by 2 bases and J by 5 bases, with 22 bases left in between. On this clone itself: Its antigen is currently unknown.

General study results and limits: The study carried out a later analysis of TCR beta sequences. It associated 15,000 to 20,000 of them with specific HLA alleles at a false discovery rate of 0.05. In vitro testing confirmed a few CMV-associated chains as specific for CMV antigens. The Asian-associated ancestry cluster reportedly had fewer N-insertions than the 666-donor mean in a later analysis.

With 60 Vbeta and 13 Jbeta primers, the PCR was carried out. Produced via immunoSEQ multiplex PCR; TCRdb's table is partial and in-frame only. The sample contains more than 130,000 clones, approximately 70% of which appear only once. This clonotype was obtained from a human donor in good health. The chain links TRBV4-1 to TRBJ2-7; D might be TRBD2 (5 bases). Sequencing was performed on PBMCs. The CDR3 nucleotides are TGCGCCAGCAGCCAACCCACCCAGACGGGGAATAGCCACGAGCAGTACTTC. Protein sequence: CASSQPTQTGNSHEQYF.